What follows are 3 T cell receptor beta chains derived from one specimen sequenced in a study of blood T cells in healthy people across ages. With a J-beta primer mix and a sample-barcoded 5' primer, a second PCR ran about 7 to 12 cycles. One entry per CDR3 protein, called by TCRdb with MiXCR from the 5' RACE reads. The sample lists 700,000 to 850,000 distinct CDR3 sequences; roughly 50% were seen once. The specimen sequenced was blood. These TCRs come from a man older than 75 in good health.

The CDR3 nucleotides read TGTGCCAGCAGTCCGGCCGGGACCGTTCCTAACGAGCAGTACTTC. Its translation: CASSPAGTVPNEQYF. The genes are TRBV12-3 or TRBV12-4 and TRBJ2-7; possibly TRBD1 or TRBD2 for D (5 bases each). V gave up 5 bases and J gave up 5 bases, with 19 bases separating them. This CDR3 spans 15 amino acids.

The genes are TRBV12-3 or TRBV12-4 and TRBJ1-1; 9 bases match TRBD1. The V segment lost 6 bases and the J segment 9 bases; nucleotides outside the gene matches: 5. The CDR3 covers 12 residues. CDR3 protein: CASSLGTGQAFF. The CDR3 nucleotides are TGTGCCAGCAGCCTAGGGACAGGGCAAGCTTTCTTT.

This chain links TRBV7-9 with TRBJ2-1; D might be TRBD1 or TRBD2, each matching 5 bases. This CDR3 is 15 amino acids long. Per the germline V gene, CDR1 is SEHNR and CDR2 is FQNEAQ (reference sequence). Trimming removed 6 bases at V and 6 bases at J, with 18 bases between. The CDR3: CASSLTGTVPNEQFF. The CDR3 region has the DNA TGTGCCAGCAGTCTCACCGGGACGGTCCCCAATGAGCAGTTCTTC. Supplemented by reference TRBV7-9 and TRBJ2-1, the full variable domain reads DTGVSQNPRHKITKRGQNVTFRCDPISEHNRLYWYRQTLGQGPEFLTYFQNEAQLEKSRLLSDRFSAERPKGSFSTLEIQRTEQGDSAMYLCASSLTGTVPNEQFFGPGTRLTVL.